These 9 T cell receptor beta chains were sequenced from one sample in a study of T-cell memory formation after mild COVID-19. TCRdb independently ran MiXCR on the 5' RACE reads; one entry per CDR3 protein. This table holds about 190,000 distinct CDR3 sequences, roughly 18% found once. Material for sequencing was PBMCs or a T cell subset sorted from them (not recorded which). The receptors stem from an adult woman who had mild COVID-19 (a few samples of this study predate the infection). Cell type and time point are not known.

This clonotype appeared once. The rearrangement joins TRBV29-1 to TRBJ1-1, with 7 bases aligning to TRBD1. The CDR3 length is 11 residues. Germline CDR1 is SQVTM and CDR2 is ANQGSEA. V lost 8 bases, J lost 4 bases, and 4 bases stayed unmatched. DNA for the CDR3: TGCAGCATGCGACAGGGCACTGAAGCTTTCTTT. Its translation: CSMRQGTEAFF.

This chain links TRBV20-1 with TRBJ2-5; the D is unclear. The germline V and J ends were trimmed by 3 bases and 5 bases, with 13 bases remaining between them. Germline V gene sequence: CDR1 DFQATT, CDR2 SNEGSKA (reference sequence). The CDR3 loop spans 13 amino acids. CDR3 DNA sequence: TGCAGTGCTAGCGGCCTAGAGAGGGAGACCCAGTACTTC. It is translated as CSASGLERETQYF.

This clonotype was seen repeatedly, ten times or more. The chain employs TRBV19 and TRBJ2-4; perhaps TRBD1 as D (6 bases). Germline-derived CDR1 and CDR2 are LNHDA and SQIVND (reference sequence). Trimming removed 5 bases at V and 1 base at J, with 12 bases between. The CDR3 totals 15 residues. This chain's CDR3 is CASSAAGAAKNIQYF. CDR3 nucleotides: TGTGCCAGTAGTGCAGCAGGGGCTGCCAAAAACATTCAGTACTTC. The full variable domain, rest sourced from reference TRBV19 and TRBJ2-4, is DGGITQSPKYLFRKEGQNVTLSCEQNLNHDAMYWYRQDPGQGLRLIYYSQIVNDFQKGDIAEGYSVSREKKESFPLTVTSAQKNPTAFYLCASSAAGAAKNIQYFGAGTRLSVL.

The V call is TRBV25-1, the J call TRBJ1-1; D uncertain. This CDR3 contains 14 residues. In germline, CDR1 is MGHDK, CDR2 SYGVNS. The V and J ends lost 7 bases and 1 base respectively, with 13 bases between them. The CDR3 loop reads CASKSQPPNTEAFF. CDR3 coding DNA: TGTGCCAGCAAGAGTCAGCCCCCGAACACTGAAGCTTTCTTT.

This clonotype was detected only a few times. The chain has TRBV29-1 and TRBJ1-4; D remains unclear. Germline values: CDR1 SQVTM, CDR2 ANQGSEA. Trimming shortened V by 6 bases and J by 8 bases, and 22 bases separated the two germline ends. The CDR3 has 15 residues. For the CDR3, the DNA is TGCAGCGTCCGGATGGGTTTCGGGTTTGGCGAAAAACTGTTTTTT. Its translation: CSVRMGFGFGEKLFF.

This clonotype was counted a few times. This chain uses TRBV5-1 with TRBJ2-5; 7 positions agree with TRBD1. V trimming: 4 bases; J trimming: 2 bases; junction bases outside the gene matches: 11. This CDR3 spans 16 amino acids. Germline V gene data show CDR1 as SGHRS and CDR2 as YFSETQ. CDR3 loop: CASSPWAGRGQETQYF. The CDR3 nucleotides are TGCGCCAGCAGCCCCTGGGCGGGCAGGGGGCAAGAGACCCAGTACTTC.

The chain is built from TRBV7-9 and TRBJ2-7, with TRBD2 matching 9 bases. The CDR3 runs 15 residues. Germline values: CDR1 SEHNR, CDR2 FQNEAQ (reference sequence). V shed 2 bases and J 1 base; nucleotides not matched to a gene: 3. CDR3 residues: CASSLPSGVSYEQYF. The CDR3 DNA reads TGTGCCAGCAGCTTACCTAGCGGGGTTTCCTACGAGCAGTACTTC.

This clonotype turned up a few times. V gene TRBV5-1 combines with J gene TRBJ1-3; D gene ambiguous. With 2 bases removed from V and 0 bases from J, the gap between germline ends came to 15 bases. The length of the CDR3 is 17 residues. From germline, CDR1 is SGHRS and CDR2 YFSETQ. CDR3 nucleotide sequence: TGCGCCAGCAGCTTAAATCGGCATCTATTCTCTGGAAACACCATATATTTT. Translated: CASSLNRHLFSGNTIYF.

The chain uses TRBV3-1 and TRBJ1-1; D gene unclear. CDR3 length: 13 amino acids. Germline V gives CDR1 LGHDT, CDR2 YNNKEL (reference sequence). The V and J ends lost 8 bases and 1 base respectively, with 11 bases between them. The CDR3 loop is CASGRAPNTEAFF. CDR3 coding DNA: TGTGCCAGCGGGAGGGCACCGAACACTGAAGCTTTCTTT.